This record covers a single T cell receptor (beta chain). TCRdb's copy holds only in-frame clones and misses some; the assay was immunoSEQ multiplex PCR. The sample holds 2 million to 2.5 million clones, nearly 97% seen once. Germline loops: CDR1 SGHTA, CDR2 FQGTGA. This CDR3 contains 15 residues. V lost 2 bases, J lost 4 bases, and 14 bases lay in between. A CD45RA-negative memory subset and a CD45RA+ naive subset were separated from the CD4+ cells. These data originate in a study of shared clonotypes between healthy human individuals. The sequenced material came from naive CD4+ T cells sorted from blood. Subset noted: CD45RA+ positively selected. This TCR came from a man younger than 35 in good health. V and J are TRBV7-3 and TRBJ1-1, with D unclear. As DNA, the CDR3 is TGTGCCAGCAGCTTATCCAGAACCTCGGGCACTGAAGCTTTCTTT. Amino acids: CASSLSRTSGTEAFF.